Shown below are 30 T cell receptor beta chains from a single sample sequenced in a study of blood T cell repertoires in COVID-19. The repertoire was sequenced with immunoSEQ multiplex PCR; TCRdb's copy has only in-frame clones and lacks some. The sample includes almost 250,000 clones, 70% to 90% of them seen just once. Input material: PBMCs or T cells enriched from blood (not recorded which). These receptors originate from a woman in her forties or fifties who had recovered from COVID-19.

This clone was found once. The genes are TRBV28 and TRBJ2-7; the D gene is possibly TRBD1 (5 bases). This CDR3 is built from 12 residues. V lost 6 bases and J lost 5, with 11 bases in between. Germline CDR1 is MDHEN and CDR2 is SYDVKM. The CDR3 protein is CASRYLGDEQYF. The CDR3 DNA reads TGTGCCAGCAGATATCTAGGGGACGAGCAGTACTTC. Complete variable domain (other parts from reference TRBV28 and TRBJ2-7): DVKVTQSSRYLVKRTGEKVFLECVQDMDHENMFWYRQDPGLGLRLIYFSYDVKMKEKGDIPEGYSVSREKKERFSLILESASTNQTSMYLCASRYLGDEQYFGPGTRLTVT.

The rearrangement joins TRBV28 to TRBJ1-5; possibly TRBD1 for D (6 bases). The germline gives CDR1 MDHEN, CDR2 SYDVKM. The V gene lost 7 bases and the J gene lost 2 bases, with 15 bases spanning the gap. The CDR3 is 15 residues long. In DNA, the CDR3 is TGTGCCAGCAAACTACAGGGCCTCGGCAATCAGCCCCAGCATTTT. Its translation is CASKLQGLGNQPQHF.

V is TRBV11-3 and J is TRBJ2-7, with TRBD1 matching 7 bases. The trim removed 3 bases at V and 3 bases at J, leaving 8 bases unmatched. Germline-derived CDR1 and CDR2 are SGHNT and YENEEA. This CDR3 spans 15 amino acids. This CDR3 reads CASSFLTGKNYEQYF. The CDR3 DNA follows: TGTGCCAGCAGCTTTCTGACAGGGAAGAACTACGAGCAGTACTTC. The entire variable domain, with the rest obtained from reference TRBV11-3 and TRBJ2-7, is as follows: EAGVVQSPRYKIIEKKQPVAFWCNPISGHNTLYWYLQNLGQGPELLIRYENEEAVDDSQLPKDRFSAERLKGVDSTLKIQPAELGDSAVYLCASSFLTGKNYEQYFGPGTRLTVT.

The rearrangement uses TRBV24-1 and TRBJ1-2; 9 nucleotides line up with TRBD1. The CDR3 sequence is 14 residues long. The V and J ends lost 4 bases and 5 bases, in that order; junction bases with no gene match: 4. Germline values: CDR1 KGHDR, CDR2 SFDVKD. CDR3 sequence (DNA): TGTGCCACCAGTGACCCGACAGGGGGATATGGCTACACCTTC. Its translation: CATSDPTGGYGYTF.

V gene TRBV28 combines with J gene TRBJ1-2, with D possibly TRBD1 on 5 matching bases. There are 13 residues in the CDR3. Germline V gene data show CDR1 as MDHEN and CDR2 as SYDVKM. Trimming cost V 6 bases and J 3 bases, with 11 bases left between them. The CDR3 loop reads CASRPKGDYGYTF. The CDR3 bases are TGTGCCAGCAGACCTAAAGGGGACTATGGCTACACCTTC.

This clone was found a few times. V is TRBV2 and J is TRBJ1-3; no definite D call. V was shortened by 4 bases and J by 11 bases, with 12 bases between the two germline ends. Germline CDR1 is SNHLY and CDR2 is FYNNEI. The CDR3 has 12 residues. The CDR3, as DNA: TGTGCCAGCAGTGCGGAGGGTTCGGCCATATATTTT. It translates to CASSAEGSAIYF.

The CDR3 spells CATLNQGLAGAGNTGELFF. The CDR3 DNA reads as TGTGCCACCTTAAATCAGGGACTAGCGGGAGCGGGAAACACCGGGGAGCTGTTTTTT. The rearrangement links TRBV19 to TRBJ2-2; 14 bases are shared with TRBD2. V lost 10 bases, J lost 2 bases, and 15 bases stayed unmatched. CDR1 LNHDA and CDR2 SQIVND come from the germline V gene (reference sequence). The CDR3 sequence is 19 residues long.

CDR3 sequence reads: CASRPRTSGNYEQYF. Here the CDR3 DNA reads TGTGCCAGTAGGCCGAGGACTAGCGGAAACTACGAGCAGTACTTC. V is TRBV19 and J is TRBJ2-7, with TRBD2 matching over 10 bases. This CDR3 has 15 residues. Trimming took 6 bases from V and 3 from J; bases not matched to a gene: 8. The germline gives CDR1 LNHDA, CDR2 SQIVND (reference sequence).

The chain uses TRBV29-1 and TRBJ1-1, with D possibly TRBD1 on 5 matching bases. The germline CDR1 and CDR2 sequences are SQVTM and ANQGSEA. Trimming cost V 4 bases and J 1 base, with 7 bases left between them. The CDR3 is 12 amino acids. The CDR3 here is CSVAGKNTEAFF. The CDR3 DNA reads as TGCAGCGTTGCAGGGAAGAACACTGAAGCTTTCTTT. Combining the CDR3 with reference TRBV29-1 and TRBJ1-1 gives the whole variable domain SAVISQKPSRDICQRGTSLTIQCQVDSQVTMMFWYRQQPGQSLTLIATANQGSEATYESGFVIDKFPISRPNLTFSTLTVSNMSPEDSSIYLCSVAGKNTEAFFGQGTRLTVV.

This sequence joins TRBV28 and TRBJ1-2; TRBD1 might be the D (6 bases). The CDR3 extends over 13 amino acids. Germline assignment: CDR1 MDHEN and CDR2 SYDVKM. V lost 6 bases and J lost 6, with 14 bases in between. CDR3 nucleotides: TGTGCCAGCAGACCCACAGGGAGGGATGGCTACACCTTC. This gives the protein CASRPTGRDGYTF.

This clone was detected only once. The rearrangement joins TRBV2 to TRBJ2-5; no reliable D call. V was cut by 5 bases and J by 5 bases, with 15 bases left in between. Germline V gene lookup returns CDR1 SNHLY and CDR2 FYNNEI. This CDR3 has 14 amino acids. CDR3 sequence: CASSTDPTSETQYF. As DNA, the CDR3 is TGTGCCAGCAGTACCGACCCGACATCGGAGACCCAGTACTTC.

V gene TRBV7-2 combines with J gene TRBJ2-1; a possible D gene is TRBD1 (6 bases). V lost 5 bases and J 7 bases, leaving 15 bases between the germline ends. Germline V gives CDR1 SGHTA, CDR2 FQGNSA. This CDR3 is 14 amino acids long. DNA for the CDR3: TGTGCCAGCAGCCCCTCAACAGGGTGGAATGAGCAGTTCTTC. This codes for CASSPSTGWNEQFF.

The V call is TRBV5-1, the J call TRBJ1-4; D is uncertain. Germline V gene data show CDR1 as SGHRS and CDR2 as YFSETQ. The germline V and J ends were trimmed by 0 bases and 0 bases, with 9 bases remaining between them. This CDR3 contains 16 residues. CDR3 protein: CASSLGQVATNEKLFF. Written as DNA, the CDR3 is TGCGCCAGCAGCTTGGGTCAGGTCGCAACTAATGAAAAACTGTTTTTT.

The chain couples TRBV28 to TRBJ2-7; 8 bases map to TRBD1. V gave up 5 bases and J gave up 2 bases; unmatched junction bases: 5. The length of the CDR3 is 14 residues. Per the germline V gene, CDR1 is MDHEN and CDR2 is SYDVKM. CDR3 coding DNA: TGTGCCAGCAGTCGATCGGACAGGGCCTACGAGCAGTACTTC. It is translated as CASSRSDRAYEQYF.

The CDR3 region has the DNA TGTGCCAGCATTTTGAACCCAGGGGGCACTGAAGCTTTCTTT. This codes for CASILNPGGTEAFF. This chain joins TRBV27 and TRBJ1-1; 7 nucleotides line up with TRBD1. V lost 7 bases, J lost 4 bases, and 9 bases stayed unmatched. The CDR3 totals 14 residues. Germline V lookup: CDR1 MNHEY, CDR2 SMNVEV (reference sequence).

The V call is TRBV30, the J call TRBJ1-1; no reliable D call. From germline, CDR1 is GTSNPN and CDR2 SVGIG (reference sequence). This CDR3 has 13 residues. Trimming shortened V by 1 base and J by 8 bases, and 14 bases separated the two germline ends. The CDR3 DNA follows: TGTGCCTGGAGTGCCAACCTAGCAAGGGAAGCTTTCTTT. Amino acids: CAWSANLAREAFF.

The rearrangement joins TRBV24-1 to TRBJ2-7; 9 bases are shared with TRBD2. The CDR3 is 15 residues long. V lost 0 bases to trimming and J lost 3 bases; unmatched junction nucleotides: 2. The germline V gene has CDR1 KGHDR and CDR2 SFDVKD. CDR3 nucleotides: TGTGCCACCAGTGATTTGATTAGCGGGAGCTACGAGCAGTACTTC. As protein: CATSDLISGSYEQYF.

The rearrangement joins TRBV27 to TRBJ2-2, with D tentatively TRBD2 (5 bases). The CDR3 totals 12 residues. The germline V and J ends were trimmed by 6 bases and 6 bases, with 8 bases remaining between them. Germline V gene data show CDR1 as MNHEY and CDR2 as SMNVEV (reference sequence). In DNA, the CDR3 is TGTGCCAGCAGCAGACTACCCGGGGAGCTGTTTTTT. Protein: CASSRLPGELFF.

The chain uses TRBV29-1 and TRBJ1-2; TRBD1 matches 8 bases. CDR3 length: 12 residues. V shed 2 bases, J shed 4 bases, and the junction held 0 bases outside the gene matches. Germline CDR1 and CDR2: SQVTM and ANQGSEA. CDR3: CSVETGGYGYTF. CDR3 DNA: TGCAGCGTTGAAACAGGGGGCTATGGCTACACCTTC.

The chain employs TRBV5-8 and TRBJ1-4; TRBD1 is a possible D gene (5 bases). Germline V CDR1 and CDR2: SGHTS, YDEGEE. The CDR3 runs to 13 residues. The ends were cut back, 4 bases at V and 8 bases at J, with 12 bases in the middle. The CDR3 is CASSKDIGEKLFF. The CDR3 nucleotides read TGTGCCAGCAGCAAGGACATCGGGGAAAAACTGTTTTTT.

The chain employs TRBV18 and TRBJ2-2, with 11 nucleotides matching TRBD2. CDR1 is KGHSH, CDR2 LQKENI, per germline. J was trimmed by 0 bases and V by 0 bases; bases with no gene match: 15. The CDR3 contains 22 residues. The CDR3 region is CASSPPGPTGLAALPNTGELFF. For the CDR3, the DNA is TGTGCCAGCTCACCACCGGGCCCTACGGGACTAGCGGCACTTCCGAACACCGGGGAGCTGTTTTTT.

The V call is TRBV27, the J call TRBJ2-1; 10 bases map to TRBD2. The CDR3 sequence is 17 residues long. Germline V gene lookup returns CDR1 MNHEY and CDR2 SMNVEV (reference sequence). V dropped 6 bases and J dropped 4; count of bases not matched to a gene: 12. CDR3 sequence: CASRMGRAGGLYNEQFF. DNA for the CDR3: TGTGCCAGCAGGATGGGTCGAGCGGGAGGGTTGTACAATGAGCAGTTCTTC.

This sequence joins TRBV14 and TRBJ1-6; D is perhaps TRBD1 (6 bases). The length of the CDR3 is 14 residues. Germline CDR1 reads SGHDN; CDR2 reads FVKESK. The V end was cut by 3 bases, the J end by 10 bases, with 13 bases between. CDR3 DNA sequence: TGTGCCAGCAGCCATGGGGGCGCGGGCTCACCCCTCCACTTT. Translating gives CASSHGGAGSPLHF.

This clone has more than one count but fewer than ten. CDR3 in DNA: TGTGCCAGCAGCACTCAGGGAGGCGGAAACACCATATATTTT. Its translation is CASSTQGGGNTIYF. The rearrangement links TRBV5-4 to TRBJ1-3; D may be TRBD1 (5 bases). V gave up 4 bases and J gave up 4 bases, with 12 bases separating them. The germline V gene has CDR1 SGHNT and CDR2 YYREEE (reference sequence). The CDR3 runs 14 residues.

V is TRBV28 and J is TRBJ2-5; TRBD2 agrees at 12 bases. CDR3 size: 17 residues. With V trimmed by 6 bases and J by 5 bases, 13 bases remained unmatched. In germline, CDR1 is MDHEN, CDR2 SYDVKM. This chain's CDR3 is CASRSKTSGRGIETQYF. In DNA, the CDR3 is TGTGCCAGCAGGTCGAAGACTAGCGGGAGAGGGATCGAGACCCAGTACTTC.

This chain connects TRBV28 to TRBJ2-1; no firm D call. Between the trimmed V and J ends, which lost 3 bases and 2 bases, there was a span of 11 bases. The germline CDR1 and CDR2 sequences are MDHEN and SYDVKM. The CDR3 is 15 residues long. In DNA, the CDR3 is TGTGCCAGCAGTTTTCGGCGGAGACCCTACAATGAGCAGTTCTTC. Protein sequence: CASSFRRRPYNEQFF.

V gene TRBV20-1 combines with J gene TRBJ2-1, with D possibly being TRBD2 (7 bases). CDR3 length: 11 amino acids. Germline V gene sequence: CDR1 DFQATT, CDR2 SNEGSKA (reference sequence). The ends were cut back, 6 bases at V and 6 bases at J, with 9 bases in the middle. The CDR3 DNA reads TGCAGTGCAGGGGGGGCCAATGAGCAGTTCTTC. This codes for CSAGGANEQFF.

The gene calls are TRBV19 and TRBJ2-3; the D gene is possibly TRBD2 (6 bases). The V end lost 5 bases, the J end lost 9 bases, and 15 bases lay between the germline ends. Per the germline V gene, CDR1 is LNHDA and CDR2 is SQIVND (reference sequence). This CDR3 contains 13 residues. The CDR3 bases are TGTGCCAGTAGTCCTTGGACTACTGTAACGCAGTATTTT. This gives the protein CASSPWTTVTQYF.

The V call is TRBV24-1, the J call TRBJ1-2; a possible D gene is TRBD1 (5 bases). The CDR3 spans 13 residues. Germline loops: CDR1 KGHDR, CDR2 SFDVKD. V shed 10 bases and J shed 6 bases, with 17 bases lying between them. CDR3 residues: CATQGDSLNGYTF. The CDR3 DNA reads TGTGCCACGCAAGGGGACTCTTTGAATGGCTACACCTTC.

The chain recombines TRBV5-1 with TRBJ1-2; TRBD1 might be the D (6 bases). The V end lost 1 base, the J end lost 5 bases, and 12 bases lay between the germline ends. Germline V gene lookup returns CDR1 SGHRS and CDR2 YFSETQ. This CDR3 has 14 residues. The CDR3 spells CASSLIQGFYGYTF. CDR3 nucleotide sequence: TGCGCCAGCAGCTTGATCCAGGGGTTTTATGGCTACACCTTC.